Many counts were recorded for the clone carrying this TCR beta chain. V lost 6 bases to trimming and J lost 6 bases; unmatched junction nucleotides: 9. The germline V gene encodes CDR1 SGHAT and CDR2 FQDESV (reference sequence). This CDR3 has 14 residues. The data derive from a study of shared clonotypes between healthy human individuals. Across the study: The study used three CD4 naive, three CD4 memory, two CD8 naive and one CD8 memory plate per donor.

Sorted-subset replicate PCR reactions contained roughly 200 ng DNA, corresponding to some 28,000 T cell genomes. Sequencing was performed with immunoSEQ multiplex PCR; in TCRdb, only in-frame clones are kept and a portion is missing. Of roughly 320,000 clones in the sample, over 75% were seen once. This clonotype originated in a man younger than 35 in good health. The chain is built from TRBV11-1 and TRBJ2-7; TRBD1 matches 9 bases. The sequencing sample was made of memory CD8+ T cells sorted from blood. The sample's subset: CD45RO+ cells pooled with CCR7-negative TemRA cells. The CDR3 sequence is CASRIGTGFREQYF. In DNA form, the CDR3 reads TGTGCCAGCAGAATCGGGACAGGGTTTCGCGAGCAGTACTTC.